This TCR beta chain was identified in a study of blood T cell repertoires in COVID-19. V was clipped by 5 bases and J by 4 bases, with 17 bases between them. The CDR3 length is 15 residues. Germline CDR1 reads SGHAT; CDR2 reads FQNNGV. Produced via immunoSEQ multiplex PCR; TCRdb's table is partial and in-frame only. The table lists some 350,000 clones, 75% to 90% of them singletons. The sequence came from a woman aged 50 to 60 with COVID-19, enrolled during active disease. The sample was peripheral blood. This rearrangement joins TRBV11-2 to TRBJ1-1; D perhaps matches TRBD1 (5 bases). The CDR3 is CASSGAGRVVTEAFF. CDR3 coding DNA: TGTGCCAGCAGCGGGGCAGGGCGTGTGGTCACTGAAGCTTTCTTT. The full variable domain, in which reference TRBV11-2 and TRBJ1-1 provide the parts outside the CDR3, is EAGVAQSPRYKIIEKRQSVAFWCNPISGHATLYWYQQILGQGPKLLIQFQNNGVVDDSQLPKDRFSAERLKGVDSTLKIQPAKLEDSAVYLCASSGAGRVVTEAFFGQGTRLTVV.